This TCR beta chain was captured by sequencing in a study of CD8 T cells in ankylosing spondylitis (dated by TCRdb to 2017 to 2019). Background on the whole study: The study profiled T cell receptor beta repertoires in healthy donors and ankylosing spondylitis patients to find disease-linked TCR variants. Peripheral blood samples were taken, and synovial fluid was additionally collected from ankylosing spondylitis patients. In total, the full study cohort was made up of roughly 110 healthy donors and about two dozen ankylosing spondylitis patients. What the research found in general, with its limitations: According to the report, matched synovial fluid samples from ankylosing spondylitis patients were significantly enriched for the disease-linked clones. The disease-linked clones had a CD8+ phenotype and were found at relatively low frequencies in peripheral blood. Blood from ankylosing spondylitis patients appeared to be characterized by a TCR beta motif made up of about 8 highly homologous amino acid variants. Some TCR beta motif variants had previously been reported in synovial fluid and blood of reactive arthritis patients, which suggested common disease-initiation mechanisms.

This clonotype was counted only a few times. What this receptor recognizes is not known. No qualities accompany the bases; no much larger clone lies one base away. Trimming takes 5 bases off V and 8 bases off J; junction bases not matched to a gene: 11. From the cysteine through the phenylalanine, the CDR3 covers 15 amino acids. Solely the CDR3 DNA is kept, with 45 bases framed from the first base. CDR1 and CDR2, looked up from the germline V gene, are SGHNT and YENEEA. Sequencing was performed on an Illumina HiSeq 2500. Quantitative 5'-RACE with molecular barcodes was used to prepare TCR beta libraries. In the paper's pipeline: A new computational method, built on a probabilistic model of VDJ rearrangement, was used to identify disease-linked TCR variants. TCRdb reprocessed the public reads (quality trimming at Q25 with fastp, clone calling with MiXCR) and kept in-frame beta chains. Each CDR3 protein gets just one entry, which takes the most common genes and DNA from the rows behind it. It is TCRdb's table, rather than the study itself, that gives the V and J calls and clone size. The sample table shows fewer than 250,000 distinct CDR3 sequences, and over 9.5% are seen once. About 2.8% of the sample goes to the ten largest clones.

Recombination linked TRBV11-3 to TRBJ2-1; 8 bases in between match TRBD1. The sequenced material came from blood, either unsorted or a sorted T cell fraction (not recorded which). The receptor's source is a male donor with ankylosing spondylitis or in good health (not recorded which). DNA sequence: TGTGCCAGCAGCCCTCGGACAGGGCGCTCGGATGAGCAGTTCTTC. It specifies CASSPRTGRSDEQFF. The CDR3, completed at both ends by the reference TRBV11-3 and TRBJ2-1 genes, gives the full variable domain EAGVVQSPRYKIIEKKQPVAFWCNPISGHNTLYWYLQNLGQGPELLIRYENEEAVDDSQLPKDRFSAERLKGVDSTLKIQPAELGDSAVYLCASSPRTGRSDEQFFGPGTRLTVL.